Described below is a single T cell receptor (beta chain) sequence and its context. Its specificity is not known. The data originate from a study of T cell responses to AZD1222 COVID-19 vaccine. The protocol was immunoSEQ multiplex PCR, while the TCRdb copy is restricted to in-frame clones and leaves out a portion. The sample shows 120,000 or so clones, around 94% of them seen only once. Findings and caveats of the study: Regions left unmutated in variants are reportedly the target of nearly half of spike-specific TCRs. CD4 TCRs linked to vaccination spanned spike, dominating at 160-218 and 743-854. Following two doses of AZD1222, Spike-specific TCR breadth and depth rose.

This CDR3 comprises 17 residues. The V gene end was trimmed by 6 bases and the J gene end by 2 bases; junction bases not matched to a gene: 14. CDR1 and CDR2 from the germline V gene are MDHEN and SYDVKM. The sample was peripheral blood, taken on day 0 of AZD1222 vaccination. The gene calls are TRBV28 and TRBJ2-3, with TRBD2 identical over 7 bases. This sequence was found in an adult in good health. The CDR3 DNA reads as TGTGCCAGCAGCATCTTTTATCAGGGAGGGCCCACAGATACGCAGTATTTT. Protein: CASSIFYQGGPTDTQYF.